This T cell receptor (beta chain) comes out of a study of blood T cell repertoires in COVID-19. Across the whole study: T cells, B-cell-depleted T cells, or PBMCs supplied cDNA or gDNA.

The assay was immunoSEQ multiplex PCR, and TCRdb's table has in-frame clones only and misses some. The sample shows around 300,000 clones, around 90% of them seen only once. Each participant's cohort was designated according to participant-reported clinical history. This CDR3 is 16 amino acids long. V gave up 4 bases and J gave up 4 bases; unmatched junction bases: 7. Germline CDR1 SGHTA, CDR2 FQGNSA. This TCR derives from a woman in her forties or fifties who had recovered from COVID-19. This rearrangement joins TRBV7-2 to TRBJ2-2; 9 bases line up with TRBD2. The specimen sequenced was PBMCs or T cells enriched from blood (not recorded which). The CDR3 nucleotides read TGTGCCAGCAGCTCAGCGGGAGGCCATCCCACCGGGGAGCTGTTTTTT. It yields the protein CASSSAGGHPTGELFF.